A selection of T cell receptor beta chains follows, all from one sample in a study of control samples from healthy donors and cancer patients. Sequenced by immunoSEQ multiplex PCR; TCRdb stores in-frame clones only, minus some. In the table there are about 140,000 clones, over 85% of which are singletons. Sequenced material: blood. These receptors were obtained from a man between 25 and 39 years old in good health. Each CDR3 is given with its conserved first and last residue. D genes are given only for firm matches. Rows give clone size only sometimes, using once, few, many, or a class for an expanded clone.

J gene	D gene	V gene	CDR3 length	clone size	CDR3 DNA	CDR3 protein
TRBJ2-2	.	TRBV6-4	13	.	TGTGCCAGCAGTGCTGGAGACACCGGGGAGCTGTTTTTT	CASSAGDTGELFF
TRBJ2-1	TRBD2	TRBV4-1	15	.	TGCGCCAGCAGCGTGAGGACTAGCGGTTACAATGAGCAGTTCTTC	CASSVRTSGYNEQFF
TRBJ2-7	TRBD1	TRBV11-2	15	few	TGTGCCAGCAGCCCAATCAGGACAGGGAGACACGAGCAGTACTTC	CASSPIRTGRHEQYF
TRBJ1-4	.	TRBV13	15	.	TGTGCCAGCAGCTTAGGAGCAGGGTGGGCGGAAAAACTGTTTTTT	CASSLGAGWAEKLFF
TRBJ2-4	TRBD1	TRBV5-1	21	.	TGCGCCAGCAGCTTGTTCTCAACCTCGGGACAGGGCCCTGGGGCCAAAAACATTCAGTACTTC	CASSLFSTSGQGPGAKNIQYF
TRBJ2-7	.	TRBV2	12	.	TGTGCCAGCACTAGCTTACACTACGAGCAGTACTTC	CASTSLHYEQYF
TRBJ1-6	TRBD1	TRBV28	15	.	TGTGCCAGCAGACCAGCGGGACAGGGGAATTCACCCCTCCACTTT	CASRPAGQGNSPLHF
TRBJ1-4	.	TRBV2	12	.	TGTGCCAGCGTGGACGGGGACGAAAAACTGTTTTTT	CASVDGDEKLFF
TRBJ2-5	TRBD2	TRBV5-6	15	.	TGTGCCAGCAGCTTTAGGAGCGGGAGCCAAGAGACCCAGTACTTC	CASSFRSGSQETQYF
TRBJ1-4	TRBD1	TRBV9	16	.	TGTGCCAGCAGCGCGGACAGGGGAACAACTAATGAAAAACTGTTTTTT	CASSADRGTTNEKLFF
TRBJ2-3	.	TRBV5-4	14	.	TGTGCCAGCAGTGAGGACGGGGGTGCGTATACGCAGTATTTT	CASSEDGGAYTQYF
TRBJ1-1	TRBD1	TRBV7-9	15	.	TGTGCCAGCAGCTTAAGTGGGGCAGGGGGCACTGAAGCTTTCTTT	CASSLSGAGGTEAFF
TRBJ1-5	.	TRBV6-5	15	.	TGTGCCAGCAGGGTACAGGTCAGTAGCAATCAGCCCCAGCATTTT	CASRVQVSSNQPQHF
TRBJ2-7	.	TRBV4-1	12	once	TGCGCCAGCAGCCAAGTACGGAGCGAGCAGTACTTC	CASSQVRSEQYF
TRBJ2-1	TRBD2	TRBV9	17	.	TGTGCCAGCAGCCCGCCCCCCAAACCGGGACTAGGGGATGAGCAGTTCTTC	CASSPPPKPGLGDEQFF
TRBJ2-2	.	TRBV11-2	16	.	TGTGCCAGCAGCCTCCTAGGGGGGCTAGGAGCCGGGGAGCTGTTTTTT	CASSLLGGLGAGELFF
TRBJ1-5	.	TRBV18	13	.	TGTGCCAGCTCGGGAGGAATGGATCAGCCCCAGCATTTT	CASSGGMDQPQHF
TRBJ1-3	.	TRBV28	15	.	TGTGCCAGCAGTACCATGGGCTCTGGGGGAGACACCATATATTTT	CASSTMGSGGDTIYF
TRBJ1-2	TRBD1	TRBV6-5	13	.	TGTGCCAGTAGACAGGGACTTGTAGATGGCTACACCTTC	CASRQGLVDGYTF
TRBJ2-7	.	TRBV30	12	.	TGTGCCTGGAGCCGCGGTTCCTACGAGCAGTACTTC	CAWSRGSYEQYF
TRBJ1-5	.	TRBV4-1	17	.	TGCGCCAGCAGCCAAGAACCCCAGGACTATAGCAATCAGCCCCAGCATTTT	CASSQEPQDYSNQPQHF
TRBJ1-4	.	TRBV12-3/TRBV12-4	11	once	TGTGCCAGCAGTGTCAGTGAAAAACTGTTTTTT	CASSVSEKLFF
TRBJ1-2	.	TRBV6-6	12	.	TGTGCCAGCAGTTACACCGGCGCTGGGAACACCTTC	CASSYTGAGNTF